This note documents a single TCR beta chain sequence. The J segment lost 2 bases and the V segment lost 0 bases, leaving 7 bases of the junction unmatched. The CDR3 spans 17 residues. The germline gives CDR1 LGHDT, CDR2 YNNKEL (reference sequence). These data are taken from a study of blood T cell repertoires in COVID-19. Study context: The study drew acute and convalescent COVID-19 samples from the United States, Italy and Spain. The cDNA or gDNA used as material had been derived from T cells, B-cell-depleted T cells, or PBMCs.

In the original workflow: By means of reference gene primer amplification, nucleated cell counts were estimated. Measured with immunoSEQ multiplex PCR; TCRdb has only the in-frame clones, and not every one. D and trimming were read from the DNA, whereas the V and J calls and clone size are those reported in that table. The sample shows more than 110,000 clones, around 84% of them seen only once. The chain links TRBV3-1 (or the pseudogene TRBV3-2) to TRBJ2-3, with 8 positions matching TRBD2. The source material was peripheral blood. This sequence originates from a human donor in a cohort sampled during active COVID-19. The CDR3 spells CASSQDILAGTTDTQYF. In nucleotides, the CDR3 is TGTGCCAGCAGCCAAGATATTCTAGCGGGTACCACAGATACGCAGTATTTT.